This is a list of T cell receptor beta chains from one sample in a study of cytomegalovirus exposure and HLA in healthy donors. Method: immunoSEQ multiplex PCR; TCRdb's copy keeps in-frame clones and lacks some. The sample lists fewer than 200,000 clones, roughly four fifths occurring once. The source material was PBMCs. Receptors originate from a man over 45 in good health and CMV-seropositive. Each CDR3 is given with its conserved first and last residue. D genes are given only for firm matches. Clone size is not always given. Where it is, it says once, few, many or a class for expanded clones.

D	J	size	V	CDR3	DNA
.	TRBJ2-1	.	TRBV28	CASSLPGRGREQFF	TGTGCCAGCAGTTTACCCGGGAGGGGGCGTGAGCAGTTCTTC
TRBD1	TRBJ2-7	.	TRBV19	CASSRDRGHEQYF	TGTGCCAGTAGCCGGGACAGGGGTCACGAGCAGTACTTC
.	TRBJ1-1	.	TRBV11-2	CASSSGGGNTEAFF	TGTGCCAGCAGCTCCGGGGGGGGGAACACTGAAGCTTTCTTT
TRBD1	TRBJ2-3	.	TRBV28	CASSPADRDDTQYF	TGTGCCAGCAGTCCAGCAGACAGGGACGATACGCAGTATTTT
.	TRBJ2-7	.	TRBV2	CASGLERASYEQYF	TGTGCCAGCGGTCTGGAGCGGGCCTCCTACGAGCAGTACTTC
TRBD1	TRBJ2-7	.	TRBV2	CASRARDSAYEQYF	TGTGCCAGCAGGGCCCGGGACAGTGCCTACGAGCAGTACTTC
TRBD2	TRBJ2-1	few	TRBV2	CASSPLAEPYNEQFF	TGTGCCAGCAGTCCACTAGCGGAGCCCTACAATGAGCAGTTCTTC
TRBD2	TRBJ2-3	.	TRBV10-3	CAIGTSGDSTDTQYF	TGTGCCATCGGGACTAGCGGGGATTCCACAGATACGCAGTATTTT
TRBD2	TRBJ2-3	.	TRBV4-2	CASRTSGGTDTQYF	TGTGCCAGCAGAACTAGCGGGGGCACAGATACGCAGTATTTT
TRBD1	TRBJ1-6	.	TRBV5-1	CASSYRDRNVLDSPLHF	TGCGCCAGCAGCTACCGGGACAGGAACGTGTTAGATTCACCCCTCCACTTT
TRBD1	TRBJ2-2	.	TRBV2	CASSRGQGNTGELFF	TGTGCCAGCAGTAGAGGACAGGGAAACACCGGGGAGCTGTTTTTT
.	TRBJ2-5	.	TRBV7-3	CASSLTGGTRQETQYF	TGTGCCAGCAGCTTAACCGGCGGGACTCGTCAAGAGACCCAGTACTTC
.	TRBJ2-7	once	TRBV5-1	CASSSGQNSNEQYF	TGCGCCAGCAGCTCCGGACAGAACTCCAACGAGCAGTACTTC
.	TRBJ2-7	.	TRBV7-2	CASSLWAKDYEQYF	TGTGCCAGCAGCCTTTGGGCGAAGGATTACGAGCAGTACTTC
TRBD2	TRBJ2-3	.	TRBV7-9	CASSTTHTSGATSTDTQYF	TGTGCCAGCAGCACCACCCACACTAGCGGGGCCACTAGCACAGATACGCAGTATTTT
TRBD2	TRBJ2-1	.	TRBV6-5	CASSYPTSGSFNEQFF	TGTGCCAGCAGTTACCCGACTAGCGGGAGCTTCAATGAGCAGTTCTTC
.	TRBJ2-2	once	TRBV9	CASSVDRDSGELFF	TGTGCCAGCAGCGTAGACCGGGACTCCGGGGAGCTGTTTTTT
TRBD2	TRBJ2-1	few	TRBV4-3	CASSQASLAGSYEQFF	TGCGCCAGCAGCCAAGCGAGTCTAGCGGGATCCTATGAGCAGTTCTTC
TRBD2	TRBJ2-1	.	TRBV9	CASSRAGVNEQFF	TGTGCCAGCAGCCGAGCGGGGGTGAATGAGCAGTTCTTC
.	TRBJ2-5	.	TRBV19	CASSISQGTETQYF	TGTGCCAGTAGTATTTCACAGGGTACAGAGACCCAGTACTTC
.	TRBJ1-2	.	TRBV28	CASRILGEGDGYTF	TGTGCCAGCAGGATACTGGGCGAGGGGGATGGCTACACCTTC
.	TRBJ2-1	once	TRBV4-1	CASSQSSPYNEQFF	TGCGCCAGCAGCCAAAGTAGCCCCTACAATGAGCAGTTCTTC
TRBD2	TRBJ2-5	.	TRBV13	CASRLAGGQETQYF	TGTGCCAGCAGACTAGCGGGGGGTCAAGAGACCCAGTACTTC
.	TRBJ2-7	.	TRBV28	CASSFTRGSEQYF	TGTGCCAGCAGTTTTACGCGAGGGTCCGAGCAGTACTTC